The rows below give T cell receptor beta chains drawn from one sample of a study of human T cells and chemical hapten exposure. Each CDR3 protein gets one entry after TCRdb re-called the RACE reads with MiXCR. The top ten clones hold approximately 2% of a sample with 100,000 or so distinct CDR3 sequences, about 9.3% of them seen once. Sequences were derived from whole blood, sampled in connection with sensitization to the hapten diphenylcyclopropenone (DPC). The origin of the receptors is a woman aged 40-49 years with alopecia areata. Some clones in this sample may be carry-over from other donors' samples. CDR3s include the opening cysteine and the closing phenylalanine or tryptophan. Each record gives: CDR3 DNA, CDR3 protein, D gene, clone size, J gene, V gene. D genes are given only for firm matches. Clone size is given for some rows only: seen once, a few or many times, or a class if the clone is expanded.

CDR3 DNA: TGCAGCTTCCTCAGGGCCCAAGAGACCCAGTACTTC
CDR3 protein: CSFLRAQETQYF
D gene: -
clone size: -
J gene: TRBJ2-5
V gene: TRBV29-1

CDR3 DNA: TGCGCCAGCAGCCAAGAGCAGGGGGCCGCTGGGGCCAACGTCCTGACTTTC
CDR3 protein: CASSQEQGAAGANVLTF
D gene: TRBD1
clone size: many
J gene: TRBJ2-6
V gene: TRBV4-3

CDR3 DNA: TGTGCCAGCAGCGTAAGCCCGTCTAGCACAGATACGCAGTATTTT
CDR3 protein: CASSVSPSSTDTQYF
D gene: -
clone size: few
J gene: TRBJ2-3
V gene: TRBV9

CDR3 DNA: TGTGCCAGCAGTTCATCGTCCCTATCCTACGAGCAGTACTTC
CDR3 protein: CASSSSSLSYEQYF
D gene: -
clone size: few
J gene: TRBJ2-7
V gene: TRBV6-6

CDR3 DNA: TGTGCCAGCAGCTTAAGTAGCGAGAATACGCAGTATTTT
CDR3 protein: CASSLSSENTQYF
D gene: -
clone size: -
J gene: TRBJ2-3
V gene: TRBV7-3

CDR3 DNA: TGTGCCAGCACGCTCGCCGGGGGAAACACCATATATTTT
CDR3 protein: CASTLAGGNTIYF
D gene: -
clone size: many
J gene: TRBJ1-3
V gene: TRBV3-1

CDR3 DNA: TGTGCCAGCCGATGGACTAGCGGCAACACCGGGGAGCTGTTTTTT
CDR3 protein: CASRWTSGNTGELFF
D gene: TRBD2
clone size: many
J gene: TRBJ2-2
V gene: TRBV2

CDR3 DNA: TGCAGTGTGCACCGGGAGACAGATACGCAGTATTTT
CDR3 protein: CSVHRETDTQYF
D gene: -
clone size: many
J gene: TRBJ2-3
V gene: TRBV20-1

CDR3 DNA: TGTGCCAGCAGCCCAACTAGCGGCCGGCAAGAGACCCAGTACTTC
CDR3 protein: CASSPTSGRQETQYF
D gene: TRBD2
clone size: -
J gene: TRBJ2-5
V gene: TRBV5-8

CDR3 DNA: TGTGCCAGCAGGGACCACAACACCGGGGAGCTGTTTTTT
CDR3 protein: CASRDHNTGELFF
D gene: -
clone size: many
J gene: TRBJ2-2
V gene: TRBV14

CDR3 DNA: TGTGCCAGCAGCAGAACAGGGGGAGCGAGCGAGCAGTACTTC
CDR3 protein: CASSRTGGASEQYF
D gene: TRBD1
clone size: few
J gene: TRBJ2-7
V gene: TRBV6-2/TRBV6-3